This T cell receptor (beta chain) was observed in a study of identifying expanded T cells in peripheral blood. V lost 3 bases and J lost 1, with 9 bases in between. The CDR3 runs to 13 residues. The germline V gene has CDR1 GTSNPN and CDR2 SVGIG (reference sequence). Study-wide points: Variance in clone template counts between roughly two-week samples significantly increased with total template count across all healthy donors.

Note on this clone: Its target is not known.

Some clones are missing from TCRdb's copy, which holds only in-frame ones; the method was immunoSEQ multiplex PCR. The data show 100,000 to 110,000 clones, with over 70% seen just once and less than 7% held by the top ten. The sequenced sample consisted of blood. The chain employs TRBV30 and TRBJ1-2; no clear D. The receptor comes from a person aged 18 to 75 in good health. The CDR3 nucleotides are TGTGCCTGGAGGAGGGAGATTAACTATGGCTACACCTTC. Residues: CAWRREINYGYTF.